A single sample is the source of the 5 T cell receptor beta chains below, sequenced in a study of blood T cells in healthy people across ages. A sample-barcoded 5' primer and a J-beta primer mix were used in a second PCR of roughly 7 to 12 cycles. TCRdb fed the 5' RACE reads into MiXCR, producing one record per CDR3 protein. The sample has approximately 900,000 distinct CDR3 sequences, roughly 50% seen once; the top ten hold under 15%. The specimen was blood. Receptor source: a man younger than 40 in good health.

This clonotype was detected a few times. This chain uses TRBV20-1 with TRBJ1-2; 9 nucleotides agree with TRBD1. Unmatched junction bases numbered 14, after V lost 0 bases and J lost 6 bases. CDR1 DFQATT and CDR2 SNEGSKA come from the germline V gene (reference sequence). There are 17 residues in the CDR3. The CDR3: CSAREVGYYRGQDGYTF. Here the CDR3 DNA reads TGCAGTGCTAGAGAAGTAGGGTACTACAGGGGGCAGGATGGCTACACCTTC.

This clonotype was seen a few times. The rearrangement joins TRBV2 to TRBJ1-4; 7 nucleotides agree with TRBD1. CDR1 and CDR2 from the germline V gene are SNHLY and FYNNEI. V lost 5 bases, J lost 8 bases, and 5 bases stayed unmatched. The CDR3 length is 13 residues. The CDR3: CASSSSDREKLFF. DNA for the CDR3: TGTGCCAGCAGTTCCTCGGACAGGGAAAAACTGTTTTTT.

This clonotype has at least ten counts. The chain is built from TRBV7-2 and TRBJ2-3; a possible D gene is TRBD1 (6 bases). Germline CDR1 and CDR2: SGHTA and FQGNSA. V was pared by 6 bases and J by 1 base, with 17 bases between. This CDR3 is 16 amino acids long. The DNA of the CDR3 is TGTGCCAGCAGGCTGCAGGGGTTTTTGGGCACAGATACGCAGTATTTT. Protein sequence: CASRLQGFLGTDTQYF.

In its sample, this clonotype was seen a few times. The V gene is TRBV7-2, the J gene TRBJ2-3; 12 bases are shared with TRBD2. J lost 4 bases, V lost 3 bases, and 5 bases had no gene match. CDR1 is SGHTA, CDR2 FQGNSA, per germline. The CDR3 is made up of 16 amino acids. CDR3 sequence reads: CASSLVGTSGSDTQYF. The CDR3 region has the DNA TGTGCCAGCAGCTTGGTCGGGACTAGCGGGTCAGATACGCAGTATTTT.

This rearrangement joins TRBV5-1 to TRBJ2-1; TRBD2 agrees at 11 bases. Trimming took 6 bases from V and 13 from J; bases not matched to a gene: 12. The germline gives CDR1 SGHRS, CDR2 YFSETQ. The CDR3 is 14 residues long. The chain's CDR3 is CASTSGGSANSQFF. The CDR3 DNA is TGCGCCAGCACTAGCGGGGGGTCAGCTAACTCCCAGTTCTTC.